This T cell receptor beta chain was identified in a study of T-cell reconstitution after alpha-beta-depleted transplantation in children (dated by TCRdb to the mid-2010s). General notes on the study: T-cell immune reconstitution after TCRalphabeta/CD19-depleted allogeneic hematopoietic cell transplantation in children was quantitatively tracked in the study by means of TCR repertoire profiling.

CDR1 is given as SEHNR and CDR2 as FQNEAQ, both from the germline V gene (reference sequence). V loses 1 base of germline sequence and J loses 0 bases, and the interval between the two ends is 12 bases. Its CDR3 holds 16 amino acids, cysteine through phenylalanine. CDR3 DNA only is kept here, 48 bases in frame from base 1. Note on this clonotype: This clone's antigen is unknown. Base qualities are missing; no much larger clone stands one base away.

Library creation used PCR. TCRdb shows the sequencer as Illumina HiSeq 2500. TCR library preparation used molecular barcoding, with unique molecular identifiers applied to normalize quantification of the TCRbeta repertoire. In TCRdb, the public reads were trimmed at Q25 with fastp and aligned with MiXCR, with productive beta chains retained. Entries that share a CDR3 protein sequence are merged under the most common genes and DNA. This sample has a few hundred thousand distinct CDR3 sequences in its table, and approximately 10% of those were observed once. About 5% of the sample comes from the top ten.

Here the chain combines TRBV7-9 and TRBJ2-5; the D gene cannot be resolved beyond TRBD1 or TRBD2, each matching 7 bases. The TCR was taken from a human donor who donated a stem cell graft to a child with acute myeloid leukemia. The sequencing here drew on PBMCs from the stem cell graft donor, taken from the stem cell graft. The encoded CDR3 is CASSLVGGTDQETQYF. In nucleotides, the sequence is TGTGCCAGCAGCTTAGTGGGGGGGACAGACCAAGAGACCCAGTACTTC.